This T cell receptor beta chain was recovered during a study of OX40 agonist ivuxolimab in advanced cancers. Study summary: Mean age approximately 66 years, range about 20 to 79; about 85% male. Prior checkpoint blockade (anti-PD-1, anti-PD-L1 or anti-CTLA-4) was permitted; 35% to 50% had it.

The assay was immunoSEQ multiplex PCR, and TCRdb's table has in-frame clones only and misses some. The sample shows under 100,000 clones, approximately 85% of them seen only once. Findings and caveats of the study: Averaging showed that CD8+ T cells had more expanded clones than CD4+ did.

Comment on this clone: Its specificity is not known.

The CDR3 extends over 18 amino acids. Trimming took 5 bases from V and 2 from J; bases not matched to a gene: 9. The germline gives CDR1 SGHVS, CDR2 FNYEAQ. Here the sequenced sample was CD4+ or CD8+ T cells sorted from blood, taken in a trial of the OX40 agonist ivuxolimab. This receptor was identified in an adult with an advanced solid tumor such as melanoma, head and neck, liver or kidney cancer. This chain links TRBV7-6 with TRBJ2-2; TRBD1 matches at 12 bases. The CDR3 DNA follows: TGTGCCAGCAGCCCGGGACAGGGGGCGGTTGGAAACACCGGGGAGCTGTTTTTT. This gives the protein CASSPGQGAVGNTGELFF.